The 32 T cell receptor beta chains given below trace back to one sample, sequenced in a study of cytomegalovirus exposure and HLA in healthy donors. PCR amplification relied on 60 Vbeta primers (plus 13 Jbeta primers). Profiled with immunoSEQ multiplex PCR; TCRdb holds only in-frame clones, not every one. The sample lists around 67,000 clones, over 60% seen once, with approximately 2.9% in the top ten. The sample consisted of PBMCs. Every receptor here comes from a woman aged 50 to 60 in good health and CMV-seronegative.

About this clone itself: The junction and the germline gene differ at one end; a read error may be behind it. V usage is TRBV7-9 and J usage is TRBJ1-2; TRBD1 aligns across 8 bases. Germline V gene data show CDR1 as SEHNR and CDR2 as FQNEAQ (reference sequence). The length of the CDR3 is 13 residues. CDR3 coding DNA: TGTGCCGGCAGGGACAGGAGTAACTATGGCTACACCTTC. Translation: CAGRDRSNYGYTF. The full variable domain, its missing parts supplied by reference TRBV7-9 and TRBJ1-2, is DTGVSQNPRHKITKRGQNVTFRCDPISEHNRLYWYRQTLGQGPEFLTYFQNEAQLEKSRLLSDRFSAERPKGSFSTLEIQRTEQGDSAMYLCAGRDRSNYGYTFGSGTRLTVV.

This clone was counted only a few times. The V and J genes are TRBV30 and TRBJ1-2; a possible D gene is TRBD1 (6 bases). This CDR3 is built from 12 residues. V lost 5 bases, J lost 3 bases, and 10 bases lay in between. The germline V gene encodes CDR1 GTSNPN and CDR2 SVGIG (reference sequence). CDR3 DNA sequence: TGTGCCTGGGCCAGGGGTGACTATGGCTACACCTTC. This codes for CAWARGDYGYTF.

The CDR3 nucleotides are TGTGCCAGCAGCTCCCTAGCGGCAGAGACCCAGTACTTC. It translates to CASSSLAAETQYF. The chain joins TRBV7-9 to TRBJ2-5; 7 bases map to TRBD2. Trimming cost V 4 bases and J 4 bases; bases outside gene matches: 3. The CDR3 consists of 13 residues. CDR1 SEHNR and CDR2 FQNEAQ come from the germline V gene (reference sequence). The full variable domain, in which reference TRBV7-9 and TRBJ2-5 provide the parts outside the CDR3, is DTGVSQNPRHKITKRGQNVTFRCDPISEHNRLYWYRQTLGQGPEFLTYFQNEAQLEKSRLLSDRFSAERPKGSFSTLEIQRTEQGDSAMYLCASSSLAAETQYFGPGTRLLVL.

V is TRBV7-2 and J is TRBJ2-4, with 10 nucleotides matching TRBD1. Germline V lookup: CDR1 SGHTA, CDR2 FQGNSA. The CDR3 runs 15 residues. The V and J ends lost 1 base and 5 bases, in that order; junction bases with no gene match: 2. As DNA, the CDR3 is TGTGCCAGCAGCTTAGTGGGGACAGGGGAAAACATTCAGTACTTC. This gives the protein CASSLVGTGENIQYF.

The genes are TRBV6-5 and TRBJ1-2; D not resolved. V lost 2 bases and J 8 bases, leaving 12 bases between the germline ends. The germline CDR1 and CDR2 sequences are MNHEY and SVGAGI. This CDR3 spans 13 amino acids. This CDR3 reads CASSYSGSKGYTF. The CDR3 DNA sequence: TGTGCCAGCAGTTACAGCGGCTCTAAGGGCTACACCTTC.

The J gene is TRBJ2-1, the V gene TRBV7-8, with 9 bases lining up with TRBD2. From germline, CDR1 is SGHVS and CDR2 FQNEAQ. This CDR3 comprises 15 residues. After removal of 4 bases from V and 8 bases from J, the junction contained 9 bases not matched to a gene. Here the CDR3 DNA reads TGTGCCAGCAGCTCCCCGGGACTAGCCCTCCATGAGCAGTTCTTC. This encodes CASSSPGLALHEQFF.

This clone was detected a few times. The chain recombines TRBV19 with TRBJ1-5; possibly TRBD1 for D (6 bases). CDR3 length: 14 amino acids. The ends were cut back, 3 bases at V and 2 bases at J, with 8 bases in the middle. Germline-derived CDR1 and CDR2 are LNHDA and SQIVND (reference sequence). The DNA of the CDR3 is TGTGCCAGTAGTATGGCAGGGGGCAATCAGCCCCAGCATTTT. Protein sequence: CASSMAGGNQPQHF.

The rearrangement joins TRBV25-1 to TRBJ1-5; D not resolved. CDR3 length: 16 amino acids. Trimming pared 3 bases from V and 2 bases from J, leaving 14 bases between. The V gene's germline CDR1 is MGHDK and CDR2 SYGVNS. DNA for the CDR3: TGTGCCAGCAGTGACATGAGGGTCCAAGGCAATCAGCCCCAGCATTTT. Its translation: CASSDMRVQGNQPQHF.

The CDR3 here is CASGPEYGYTF. The CDR3 DNA reads as TGTGCCAGTGGGCCCGAATATGGCTACACCTTC. The chain recombines TRBV9 with TRBJ1-2, with D hard to call. This CDR3 spans 11 amino acids. The V gene's germline CDR1 is SGDLS and CDR2 YYNGEE. V was cut by 8 bases and J by 5 bases, with 10 bases left in between.

This chain connects TRBV10-3 to TRBJ2-2; D might be TRBD1 (6 bases). Trimming took off 2 bases at V and 4 bases at J, with 11 bases between the two ends. In germline, CDR1 is ENHRY, CDR2 SYGVKD. CDR3 size: 15 residues. The CDR3 DNA reads TGTGCCATCAGTGAGCCTAGCAGGGGCACCGGGGAGCTGTTTTTT. This translates into CAISEPSRGTGELFF.

This clone came up a few times. The gene calls are TRBV7-2 and TRBJ1-4; TRBD1 matches 7 bases. V was pared by 4 bases and J by 7 bases, with 3 bases of the junction left unmatched. Per germline, CDR1 SGHTA and CDR2 FQGNSA. This CDR3 has 13 residues. The CDR3 DNA is TGTGCCAGCAGCTACAACAGGGGTGAAAAACTGTTTTTT. Its protein is CASSYNRGEKLFF.

The J gene is TRBJ2-7, the V gene TRBV5-1; D may be TRBD1 (7 bases). V was trimmed by 3 bases and J by 1 base, leaving 11 bases between them. This CDR3 spans 14 amino acids. The V gene's germline CDR1 is SGHRS and CDR2 YFSETQ. The CDR3 region is CASSSEGASYEQYF. For the CDR3, the DNA is TGCGCCAGCAGCTCGGAGGGGGCATCCTACGAGCAGTACTTC.

V and J are TRBV7-6 and TRBJ1-5; 7 bases line up with TRBD1. Germline CDR1 is SGHVS and CDR2 is FNYEAQ. This CDR3 contains 14 residues. V was clipped by 5 bases and J by 3 bases; unmatched bases: 4. The CDR3, as DNA: TGTGCCAGCAGCAGCAGGGGGGACAATCAGCCCCAGCATTTT. Its protein product is CASSSRGDNQPQHF.

The J gene is TRBJ2-1, the V gene TRBV5-1, with D possibly TRBD1 on 5 matching bases. The CDR3 extends over 15 amino acids. V lost 0 bases, J lost 2 bases, and 9 bases lay in between. From germline, CDR1 is SGHRS and CDR2 YFSETQ. CDR3 nucleotides: TGCGCCAGCAGCTTGGTGACAGCCCCCTACAATGAGCAGTTCTTC. Translating gives CASSLVTAPYNEQFF.

The chain joins TRBV25-1 to TRBJ1-2; possible D gene TRBD1, 6 bases. CDR1 MGHDK and CDR2 SYGVNS come from the germline V gene. V was clipped by 1 base and J by 1 base, with 13 bases between them. CDR3 length: 16 residues. In nucleotides, the CDR3 is TGTGCCAGCAGTGAATTCGGTCAGGGGTTTAACTATGGCTACACCTTC. Its protein product is CASSEFGQGFNYGYTF.

This chain joins TRBV2 and TRBJ1-1; D not resolved. Trimming stripped 7 bases from V and 0 bases from J, with 12 bases between. The CDR3 extends over 14 amino acids. Germline CDR1 and CDR2: SNHLY and FYNNEI. The chain's CDR3 is CASTSSVMNTEAFF. Here the CDR3 DNA reads TGTGCCAGCACCTCCTCGGTCATGAACACTGAAGCTTTCTTT. Combining the CDR3 with reference TRBV2 and TRBJ1-1 gives the whole variable domain EPEVTQTPSHQVTQMGQEVILRCVPISNHLYFYWYRQILGQKVEFLVSFYNNEISEKSEIFDDQFSVERPDGSNFTLKIRSTKLEDSAMYFCASTSSVMNTEAFFGQGTRLTVV.

CDR3: CSVSQGATNEKLFF. In DNA form, the CDR3 reads TGCAGCGTCTCACAGGGGGCAACTAATGAAAAACTGTTTTTT. The chain couples TRBV29-1 to TRBJ1-4, with TRBD1 identical over 8 bases. CDR3 size: 14 residues. V shed 6 bases, J shed 0 bases, and the junction held 3 bases outside the gene matches. CDR1 and CDR2 from the germline V gene are SQVTM and ANQGSEA.

The chain combines TRBV5-4 with TRBJ1-1; D gene ambiguous. Trimming removed 3 bases at V and 0 bases at J, with 6 bases between. Germline CDR1 and CDR2: SGHNT and YYREEE (reference sequence). The CDR3 is 13 residues long. The CDR3 reads CASSSVLNTEAFF. For the CDR3, the DNA is TGTGCCAGCAGCTCGGTCCTGAACACTGAAGCTTTCTTT.

The table lists this clone with a few counts. The genes are TRBV30 and TRBJ2-7; D unclear. Germline V CDR1 and CDR2: GTSNPN, SVGIG (reference sequence). Trimming removed 2 bases from V and 3 bases from J, with 11 bases in between. The length of the CDR3 is 13 residues. CDR3 sequence (DNA): TGTGCCTGGAGTTCCGGTCTTGGCTACGAGCAGTACTTC. Its protein is CAWSSGLGYEQYF.

In this sample, this clone turned up a few times. V usage is TRBV28 and J usage is TRBJ2-7, with 8 bases fitting TRBD1. There are 15 residues in the CDR3. Germline V lookup: CDR1 MDHEN, CDR2 SYDVKM. V shed 6 bases and J 4 bases; nucleotides not matched to a gene: 11. CDR3 nucleotides: TGTGCCAGCAGGCGTAACGACAGGGGTGGATACGAGCAGTACTTC. Residues: CASRRNDRGGYEQYF. Together with reference TRBV28 and TRBJ2-7, the CDR3 gives the full variable domain: DVKVTQSSRYLVKRTGEKVFLECVQDMDHENMFWYRQDPGLGLRLIYFSYDVKMKEKGDIPEGYSVSREKKERFSLILESASTNQTSMYLCASRRNDRGGYEQYFGPGTRLTVT.

This clone came up a few times. J is TRBJ1-2 and V is TRBV6-5; D may be TRBD1 (5 bases). Germline V lookup: CDR1 MNHEY, CDR2 SVGAGI. V was clipped by 7 bases and J by 4 bases, with 19 bases between them. The CDR3 contains 15 residues. CDR3 in amino acids: CASTQRGGGTYGYTF. The CDR3 coding sequence is TGTGCCAGCACCCAGAGGGGAGGAGGGACCTATGGCTACACCTTC.

This CDR3 reads CASTRAASGLQETQYF. CDR3 DNA sequence: TGTGCCAGCACCCGTGCGGCTAGCGGGTTACAAGAGACCCAGTACTTC. This chain uses TRBV28 with TRBJ2-5; the match to TRBD2 covers 8 bases. J was trimmed by 2 bases and V by 7 bases; bases with no gene match: 12. The CDR3 has 16 amino acids. The germline CDR1 and CDR2 sequences are MDHEN and SYDVKM.

This clone has more than one count but fewer than ten. This sequence joins TRBV9 and TRBJ2-3; 8 bases are shared with TRBD1. Germline V lookup: CDR1 SGDLS, CDR2 YYNGEE. V lost 3 bases and J lost 1; bases outside the gene matches: 4. This CDR3 is 15 amino acids long. DNA for the CDR3: TGTGCCAGCAGCGGCTCCAGGGGGCGCACAGATACGCAGTATTTT. It specifies CASSGSRGRTDTQYF.

The J gene is TRBJ2-6, the V gene TRBV28, with 7 positions matching TRBD1. This CDR3 spans 16 amino acids. Germline values: CDR1 MDHEN, CDR2 SYDVKM. J was trimmed by 0 bases and V by 5 bases; bases with no gene match: 4. The CDR3 reads CASSRPGGSGANVLTF. The CDR3, as DNA: TGTGCCAGCAGTAGACCAGGGGGCTCTGGGGCCAACGTCCTGACTTTC. The complete variable domain, with remaining parts taken from reference TRBV28 and TRBJ2-6, reads DVKVTQSSRYLVKRTGEKVFLECVQDMDHENMFWYRQDPGLGLRLIYFSYDVKMKEKGDIPEGYSVSREKKERFSLILESASTNQTSMYLCASSRPGGSGANVLTFGAGSRLTVL.

The chain joins TRBV18 to TRBJ1-1, with 9 positions matching TRBD1. There are 15 residues in the CDR3. The V segment lost 6 bases and the J segment 4 bases; nucleotides outside the gene matches: 9. Germline V gene lookup returns CDR1 KGHSH and CDR2 LQKENI. CDR3 DNA sequence: TGTGCCAGCTCTGAAGGACAGGGGAGAGGCACTGAAGCTTTCTTT. Its protein product is CASSEGQGRGTEAFF.

The V and J genes are TRBV5-1 and TRBJ1-6; D not certain. The length of the CDR3 is 18 residues. CDR1 SGHRS and CDR2 YFSETQ come from the germline V gene. The V gene lost 0 bases and the J gene lost 8 bases, with 21 bases spanning the gap. CDR3 coding DNA: TGCGCCAGCAGCTTGGGGGTAGAGGGCGGAGAACCTCATTCACCCCTCCACTTT. As protein: CASSLGVEGGEPHSPLHF.

The chain employs TRBV28 and TRBJ2-3; D remains ambiguous. The CDR3 contains 13 residues. Per the germline V gene, CDR1 is MDHEN and CDR2 is SYDVKM. The V and J ends lost 6 bases and 2 bases respectively, with 9 bases between them. CDR3: CASSYPVTDTQYF. Written as DNA, the CDR3 is TGTGCCAGCAGCTACCCGGTCACAGATACGCAGTATTTT.

The chain has TRBV5-1 and TRBJ1-1; possible D gene TRBD1, 5 bases. This CDR3 region has 13 residues. Trimming removed 5 bases from V and 2 bases from J, with 10 bases in between. Germline V lookup: CDR1 SGHRS, CDR2 YFSETQ. DNA of the CDR3: TGCGCCAGCAGTGACAGAATTAACACTGAAGCTTTCTTT. This translates into CASSDRINTEAFF.

This clone was seen a single time. This chain links TRBV6-6 with TRBJ2-1; TRBD2 agrees at 7 bases. In germline, CDR1 is MNHNY, CDR2 SVGAGI (reference sequence). CDR3 length: 14 residues. V was pared by 2 bases and J by 7 bases, with 5 bases of the junction left unmatched. DNA of the CDR3: TGTGCCAGCAGTTACAGCGGGAAGTTGAATGAGCAGTTCTTC. It specifies CASSYSGKLNEQFF.

This clone was recorded once. This sequence joins TRBV6-4 and TRBJ1-2; 8 bases align to TRBD1. Germline CDR1 and CDR2: MRHNA and SNTAGT. V lost 6 bases, J lost 8 bases, and 14 bases stayed unmatched. This CDR3 is 15 amino acids long. As DNA, the CDR3 is TGTGCCAGCAGAGAAACCGACGACAGGGGTGAGGGCTACACCTTC. Translating it yields CASRETDDRGEGYTF.

The CDR3 DNA follows: TGTGCCAGCAGACGGGGCTCTGGGGCCAACGTCCTGACTTTC. Translating it yields CASRRGSGANVLTF. The genes are TRBV6-5 and TRBJ2-6, with D tentatively TRBD2 (5 bases). The CDR3 loop spans 14 amino acids. Between the trimmed V and J ends, which lost 6 bases and 0 bases, there was a span of 6 bases. CDR1 is MNHEY and CDR2 is SVGAGI in the germline V gene.

This chain connects TRBV6-5 to TRBJ1-2; the D is unclear. This CDR3 is 13 amino acids long. CDR1 is MNHEY and CDR2 is SVGAGI in the germline V gene. The germline V and J ends were trimmed by 6 bases and 0 bases, with 8 bases remaining between them. CDR3 sequence (DNA): TGTGCCAGCAGCGGAGGCCCTAACTATGGCTACACCTTC. It translates to CASSGGPNYGYTF.